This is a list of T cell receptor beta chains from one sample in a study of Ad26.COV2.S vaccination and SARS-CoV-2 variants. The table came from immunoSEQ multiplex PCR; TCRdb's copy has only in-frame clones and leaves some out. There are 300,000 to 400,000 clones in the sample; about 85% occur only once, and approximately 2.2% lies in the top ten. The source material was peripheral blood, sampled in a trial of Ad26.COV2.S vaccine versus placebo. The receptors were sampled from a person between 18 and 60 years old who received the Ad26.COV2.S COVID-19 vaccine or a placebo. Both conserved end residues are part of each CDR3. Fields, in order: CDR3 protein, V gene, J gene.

CASSPTSSGGADTQYF,TRBV5-1,TRBJ2-3
CASPGDCPGFIGQPQHF,TRBV5-1,TRBJ1-5
CASILIGGKMSSGNTIYF,TRBV7-8,TRBJ1-3
CASRGTGGATQPQHF,TRBV2,TRBJ1-5
CASSLRGVQETQYF,TRBV5-4,TRBJ2-5
CASSGTGGLYNSPLHF,TRBV7-9,TRBJ1-6
CATALGARAGELFF,TRBV5-1,TRBJ2-2
CASSVGATANTGELFF,TRBV9,TRBJ2-2
CASSWDGLAGVSNTGELFF,TRBV7-6,TRBJ2-2
CASRSPSVGTANTGELFF,TRBV28,TRBJ2-2
CASSRSIGVRETQYF,TRBV5-1,TRBJ2-5
CASSASGQGFDEQFF,TRBV11-3,TRBJ2-1
CASSSGLAGGPSDTQYF,TRBV5-5,TRBJ2-3
CASSSTPGHNF,TRBV7-9,TRBJ2-3
CAIMVRTPAREQYF,TRBV10-3,TRBJ2-7
CASSPRQGQGYYEQYF,TRBV14,TRBJ2-7
CASSPTGRAEAFF,TRBV7-3,TRBJ1-1
CASRGGPDTGELFF,TRBV5-1,TRBJ2-2
CASSHAGNPEQFF,TRBV3-1/TRBV3-2,TRBJ2-1
CASSILDSSARGYTF,TRBV19,TRBJ1-2